The T cell receptor (beta chain) described here comes from a study of blood T cell repertoires in COVID-19. Study details: Donors in the United States, Italy and Spain gave samples during acute or convalescent COVID-19. T cells, B-cell-depleted T cells, or PBMCs provided the cDNA or gDNA that served as material.

The CDR3 spans 11 residues. Trimming stripped 4 bases from V and 3 bases from J, with 4 bases between. Germline V gene data show CDR1 as SNHLY and CDR2 as FYNNEI. Methods used by the authors: Estimation of nucleated cell counts was performed using reference gene primer amplification. TCRdb's copy holds only in-frame clones and misses some; the assay was immunoSEQ multiplex PCR. V and J calls and clone size are copied from that table; D and trimming were computed from the DNA. The sample shows 130,000 to 150,000 clones, around 81% of them seen only once. With respect to this clone: Distinct nucleotide sequences in the sample also encode this CDR3.

Specimen: peripheral blood. This receptor was obtained from a human donor in a cohort sampled during active COVID-19. This chain uses TRBV2 with TRBJ2-7; the D is unclear. The CDR3 sequence is CASSGLYEQYF. The CDR3 nucleotides read TGTGCCAGCAGTGGACTCTACGAGCAGTACTTC.